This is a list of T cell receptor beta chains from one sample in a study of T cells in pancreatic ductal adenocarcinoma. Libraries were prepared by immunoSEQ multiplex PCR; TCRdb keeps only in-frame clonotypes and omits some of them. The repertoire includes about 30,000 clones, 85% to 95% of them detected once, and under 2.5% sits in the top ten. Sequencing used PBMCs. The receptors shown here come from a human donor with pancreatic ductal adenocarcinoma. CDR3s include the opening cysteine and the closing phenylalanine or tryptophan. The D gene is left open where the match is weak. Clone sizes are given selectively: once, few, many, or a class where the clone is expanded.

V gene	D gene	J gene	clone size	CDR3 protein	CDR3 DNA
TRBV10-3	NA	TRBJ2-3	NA	CAISVGLSTDTQYF	TGTGCCATCAGCGTAGGACTTAGCACAGATACGCAGTATTTT
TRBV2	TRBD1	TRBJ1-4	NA	CASSDRAGNEKLFF	TGTGCCAGCAGCGACAGGGCGGGTAATGAAAAACTGTTTTTT
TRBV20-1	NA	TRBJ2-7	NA	CSVSRYEQYF	TGCAGCGTTAGTAGGTACGAGCAGTACTTC
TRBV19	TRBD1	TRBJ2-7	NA	CASSSPMKGASLNYEQYF	TGTGCCAGTAGTTCACCTATGAAGGGGGCCTCCCTAAACTACGAGCAGTACTTC
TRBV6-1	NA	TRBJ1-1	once	CASSELQKNTEAFF	TGTGCCAGCAGTGAACTACAAAAGAACACTGAAGCTTTCTTT
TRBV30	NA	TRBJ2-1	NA	CASSVIRLYNEQFF	TGTGCCTCATCGGTGATACGCCTATACAATGAGCAGTTCTTC
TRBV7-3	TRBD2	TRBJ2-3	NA	CASSLVGLASDTQYF	TGTGCCAGCAGCTTAGTAGGACTAGCTTCCGATACGCAGTATTTT
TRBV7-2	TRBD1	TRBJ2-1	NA	CASSSYRGRNEQFF	TGTGCCAGCAGCTCGTACAGGGGGCGTAATGAGCAGTTCTTC
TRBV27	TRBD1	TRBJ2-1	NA	CASKLNTGQFYNEQFF	TGTGCCAGCAAGCTCAATACGGGACAGTTCTACAATGAGCAGTTCTTC
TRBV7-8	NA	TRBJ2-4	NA	CASSLGDSSNIQYF	TGTGCCAGCAGCTTAGGCGACAGTTCCAACATTCAGTACTTC
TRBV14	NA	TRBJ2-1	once	CASSRPGDFSYNEQFF	TGTGCCAGCAGCCGTCCAGGGGATTTCTCCTACAATGAGCAGTTCTTC
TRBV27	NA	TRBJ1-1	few	CASSLRLAGDEAFF	TGTGCCAGCAGTTTAAGGTTAGCGGGGGATGAAGCTTTCTTT
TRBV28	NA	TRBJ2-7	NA	CASSPTAGLLPHEQYF	TGTGCCAGCAGTCCTACCGCGGGACTCCTTCCCCACGAGCAGTACTTC
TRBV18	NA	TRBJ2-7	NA	CASSPATRGQYF	TGTGCCAGCTCACCAGCCACCCGGGGGCAGTACTTC
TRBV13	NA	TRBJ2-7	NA	CASSSSVIYEQYF	TGTGCCAGCAGCTCTAGCGTGATTTACGAGCAGTACTTC
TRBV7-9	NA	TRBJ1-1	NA	CASSSTRYTEAFF	TGTGCCAGCAGCTCGACGCGGTACACTGAAGCTTTCTTT
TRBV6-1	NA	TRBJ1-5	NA	CASSEAIVPGGNQPQHF	TGTGCCAGCAGTGAGGCAATCGTACCCGGGGGCAATCAGCCCCAGCATTTT
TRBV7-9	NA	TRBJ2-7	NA	CASSLVRAEQYF	TGTGCCAGCAGCTTAGTCAGGGCCGAGCAGTACTTC
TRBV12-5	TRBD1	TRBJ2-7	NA	CASGLVIGGTGAGEQYF	TGTGCTAGTGGTTTGGTGATCGGCGGGACAGGGGCGGGCGAGCAGTACTTC
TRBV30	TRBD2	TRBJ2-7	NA	CAWSPQGGFNEQYF	TGTGCCTGGAGTCCCCAGGGAGGGTTCAACGAGCAGTACTTC
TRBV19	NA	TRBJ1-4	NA	CASSMVGQGNEKLFF	TGTGCCAGTAGTATGGTGGGGCAGGGGAATGAAAAACTGTTTTTT
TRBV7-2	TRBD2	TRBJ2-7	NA	CASSLGPSGGDNEQYF	TGTGCCAGCAGCTTAGGCCCTAGCGGGGGGGACAACGAGCAGTACTTC
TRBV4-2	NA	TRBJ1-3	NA	CASSLQGSGSTIYF	TGTGCCAGCAGCCTCCAGGGCTCTGGAAGCACCATATATTTT
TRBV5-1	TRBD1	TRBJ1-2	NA	CASSDGTGGYGYTF	TGCGCCAGCAGCGACGGGACAGGGGGCTATGGCTACACCTTC
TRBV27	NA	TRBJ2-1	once	CASSNQQSNEQFF	TGTGCCAGCAGTAACCAGCAATCCAATGAGCAGTTCTTC
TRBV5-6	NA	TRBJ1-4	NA	CASSGDTDNEKLFF	TGTGCCAGCAGCGGGGACACGGATAATGAAAAACTGTTTTTT
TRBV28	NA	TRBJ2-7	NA	CASRQWTDRYEQYF	TGTGCCAGCAGGCAATGGACAGACCGGTACGAGCAGTACTTC